This T cell receptor (beta chain) was retrieved from a study of cytomegalovirus exposure and HLA in healthy donors (dated by TCRdb to the late 2010s). For context, the study as a whole: An earlier analysis of a few hundred of the donors reported under 300 Gb of sequence data and around 100 million unique TCR beta sequences obtained from around 180 million T cells. The study used immunosequencing to profile the T cell repertoires of some 600 subjects and linked those repertoires to cytomegalovirus serostatus. Rather than using new phenotypic data, the later analysis identified candidate immune exposures from TCR beta sequences and from how often those sequences occurred across donors. The study combined high-throughput TCR immunosequencing, statistical association of individual TCRs with disease status, and machine learning to predict cytomegalovirus infection status. All discovery cohort repertoires had been generated on a single sequencing platform. In an earlier analysis of 587 of the donors, high-throughput TCR beta sequencing was used to judge whether each TCR beta V gene segment behaved as functional or pseudogenic. Along with the approximately 650-subject first cohort, a separate validation cohort of over a hundred different subjects was used. Donor age, sex, ethnicity and CMV serostatus were collected together with the repertoire data. The number of donors typed differed by locus, with roughly 620-640 for A, B, C, DRB1 and DQB1, approximately 500 for DQA1, under 610 for DPA1, and 400 to 490 for DPB1. In a later genetic analysis, genome-wide SNP genotypes for about three fifths of the 666 donors were used, and that subset was treated as a discovery cohort. The study aimed to test whether signatures of past pathogen exposure could be identified by cataloging public T cell receptors. An early release that covered about 600 HLA-typed donors contained approximately 300 gigabases of sequencing data and 85 million to 100 million unique TCR sequences. A later analysis re-analyzed previously published TCR beta repertoires from 600 to 850 donors and added high-resolution HLA genotyping to study TCR occurrence patterns. The genetic ancestry cluster associated with self-reported Caucasian donors included over 80% of the 398 genotyped donors. HLA typing covered class I and class II loci at four-digit resolution. Several DR-DQ haplotypes were handled as single units for association and clustering because linkage in the cohort was strong. Among about 400 genotyped donors of the cohort, an average of around 240,000 unique TCR beta nucleotide sequences was sequenced per donor, of which approximately 18% were non-productive.

In total, about 650 healthy bone marrow donors made up the cohort. At the time of sampling, all cohort members were nominally healthy, though unrecorded immune exposures were likely present. The donor tested CMV seronegative and was one of the 352 seronegative cohort members. A peripheral blood sample was provided by each donor, and peripheral blood mononuclear cells were used for TCR beta sequencing. The Qiagen DNeasy Blood Extraction Kit was used to extract genomic DNA from the blood cell samples. Counted from cysteine to phenylalanine, this CDR3 has 15 amino acids. The read is trimmed to its CDR3 DNA, 45 bases read in frame from base 1. The germline V gene sets CDR1 to MDHEN and CDR2 to SYDVKM. Trimming removed 2 bases from V and 4 bases from J; the gene matches leave 0 bases unexplained. Study-wide findings and limitations: Correlated functional status among segregating V segments might be attributable to linkage disequilibrium, but an unknown experimental factor could not be ruled out. In an earlier analysis of more than 450 of the donors, most TCR beta V segments were observed in productive rearrangements about 90% or about 30% of the time, broadly matching IMGT annotations. A cluster of highly shared sequence variants was judged likely to represent a technical artifact of the sequencing pipeline. Sequencing depth was assumed to be roughly uniform across donors in the presence/absence analyses, though that assumption may not hold. Most TCR sequences were observed very rarely across donors, whereas some public TCRs were present in many individuals. An association between a missense DCLRE1C variant and V-gene and J-gene trimming of TCR beta chains was found in a later genetic analysis and replicated in an independent cohort. The only immune exposure information available for the cohort was CMV serostatus. Compared with the approximately 720-donor mean, donors in an Asian-associated ancestry cluster had fewer N-insertions in productive TCRs, according to a later genetic analysis. In a later analysis, several top co-occurrence clusters were reported to appear linked to parvovirus B19, influenza, CMV and Epstein-Barr virus. Most CMV-associated TCR beta chains appeared to be HLA-restricted in a later analysis, and the HLA associations seemed to be driven largely by CMV exposure. In vitro tests confirmed that a few of the cytomegalovirus-associated TCR beta chains recognize cytomegalovirus antigens. A further reported finding was that TCR beta sequences accurately predicted the HLA-A and HLA-B alleles for most subjects in the first cohort. When HLA alleles, especially DR and DQ, strongly co-occurred, TCR associations were difficult to assign to individual alleles. The study gave a list of roughly 150 TCR beta chains associated with cytomegalovirus. Because HLA typing was unavailable for some donors at each locus, only the typed subset was used in association tests. It was suggested by the authors that the approach could potentially be generalized to other disease states and immunological phenotypes. Specific HLA alleles were associated with over 15,000 TCR beta sequences at a false discovery rate of 0.05 in a later analysis. The 87-base-pair reads could not distinguish some IMGT-functional V segments, including TRBV6-2 and TRBV6-3, so those segments were excluded. A later analysis found that TCR association rates varied across HLA loci, with DRB1 alleles showing the most associated TCRs and HLA-C alleles the fewest. A later analysis found that HLA-associated TCR beta chains were more clonally expanded and had lower generation probabilities than equally common non-associated chains. The classifier was reported to diagnose cytomegalovirus status with high specificity and sensitivity in both the original cohort and the validation cohort. The earlier analysis of approximately 590 of the donors excluded around 17 rarely observed V segments, including chromosome 9 orphons, because counts were too low. Only TCR beta chains were sequenced in this cohort, and the absence of alpha or paired-chain data limited detectable features.

The library was prepared using the immunoSEQ multiplex PCR assay. A mixture of 60 forward primers for TCR Vbeta segments and 13 reverse primers for TCR Jbeta segments was used in the multiplex PCR. A multiplex PCR assay on genomic DNA amplified the CDR3 region of rearranged TCR beta genes. On the Illumina HiSeq System, the amplified TCR beta libraries were sequenced as 87-base-pair reads. The authors processed their data as follows. A later analysis counted around 72 million unique TCR beta chains across the 700 or so repertoires, and roughly 11 million of these chains were shared by at least two donors. To remove PCR and sequencing errors, raw reads were error-corrected and collapsed into unique sequences using a nearest-neighbor algorithm that merged closely related sequences. Alignment of CDR3 sequences to IMGT reference sequences was used to assign V, D and J gene segments. Each retained sequence needed at least a six-nucleotide match to both a V gene segment and a J gene segment. Rearrangements were called productive when the CDR3 lacked stop codons and stayed in frame with V and J; all others were non-productive. CDR3 was defined by IMGT convention, running from the second conserved V-encoded cysteine to the conserved J-encoded phenylalanine. The earlier analysis of about 610 of the donors excluded sequences that lacked an unambiguous match to a single V gene segment. An earlier analysis of 587 of the donors called V segments functional above 56.7% productive rearrangements and segregating when the between-donor standard deviation exceeded 5%. A statistical classification framework was built for diagnosing cytomegalovirus status from the catalog of TCR beta chain sequences. In a later analysis, V and J genes were assigned by comparing TCR nucleotide sequences against IMGT/GENE-DB human TR gene sequences. Using the TCRdist pipeline, a later analysis assigned CDR3 sequences along with most-parsimonious VDJ recombination scenarios. A later analysis defined each TCR beta chain by its CDR3 amino acid sequence plus V-gene family, and excluded reads lacking a unique V-gene family. To address suspected cross-contamination and a sequencing artifact, a later analysis removed around 600 highly shared, low-generation-probability nucleotide sequences. For each public chain, a later analysis derived a clonal expansion index from normalized ranks of inferred template counts within each repertoire. A later analysis computed generation probabilities with a VDJ recombination model fitted to out-of-frame rearrangements, and checked the results against IGoR. A later analysis scored TCR-TCR, TCR-HLA and TCR-CMV co-occurrence with hypergeometric tests, applying a repertoire-size bias correction to TCR pairs. False discovery rates were estimated in a later analysis by permuting HLA or CMV assignments 20 times. A later analysis grouped co-occurring TCRs with DBSCAN, adding TCRdist sequence similarity when clustering within HLA-allele-positive subsets. Co-occurrence clustering excluded repertoires with fewer than 30,000 or more than 120,000 public chains, plus five with anomalous nucleotide sharing. TCRdb holds this immuneACCESS table with in-frame rearrangements only. Some clones are missing; in checked studies, unresolved V genes explain under half, and the rest has no known cause. V and J calls and clone size follow that table, whereas D and trimming were derived from the DNA. The sample table contains 90,000 to 120,000 clones; only one count was recorded for roughly three quarters of them. The ten largest make up roughly 2.3% of the sample.

Turning to this clone: Its antigen is not yet known. Per-nucleotide qualities are absent, and no much larger clonotype sits a single base away.

The sequenced sample consisted of PBMCs. This TCR came from a man younger than 35 in good health and CMV-seronegative. The rearrangement combines TRBV28 with TRBJ2-2, with 11 middle bases fitting TRBD2. The sequenced DNA is TGTGCCAGCAGTTTAGGACTAGCGGGCACCGGGGAGCTGTTTTTT. This sequence encodes CASSLGLAGTGELFF.